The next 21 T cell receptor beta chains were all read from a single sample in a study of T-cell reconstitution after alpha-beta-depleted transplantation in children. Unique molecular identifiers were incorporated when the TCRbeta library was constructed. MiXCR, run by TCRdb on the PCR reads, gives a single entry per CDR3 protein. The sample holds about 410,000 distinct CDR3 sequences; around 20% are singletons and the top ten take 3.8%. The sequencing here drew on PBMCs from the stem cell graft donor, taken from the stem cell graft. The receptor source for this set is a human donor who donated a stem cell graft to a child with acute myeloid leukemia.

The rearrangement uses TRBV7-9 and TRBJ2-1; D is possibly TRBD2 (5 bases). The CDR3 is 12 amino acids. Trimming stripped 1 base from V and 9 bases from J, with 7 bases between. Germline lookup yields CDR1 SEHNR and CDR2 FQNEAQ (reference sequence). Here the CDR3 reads CASSLEGSEQFF. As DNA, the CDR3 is TGTGCCAGCAGCTTAGAAGGGAGTGAGCAGTTCTTC.

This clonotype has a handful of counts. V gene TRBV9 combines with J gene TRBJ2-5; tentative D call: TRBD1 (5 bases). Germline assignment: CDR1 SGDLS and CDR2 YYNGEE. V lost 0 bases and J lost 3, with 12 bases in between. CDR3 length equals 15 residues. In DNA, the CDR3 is TGTGCCAGCAGCGTAGGTCCGGCGGACAAAGAGACCCAGTACTTC. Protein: CASSVGPADKETQYF.

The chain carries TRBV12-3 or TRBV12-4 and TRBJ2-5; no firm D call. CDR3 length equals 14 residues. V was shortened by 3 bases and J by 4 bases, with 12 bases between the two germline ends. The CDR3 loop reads CASSLSPVGETQYF. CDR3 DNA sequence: TGTGCCAGCAGTTTGTCCCCGGTGGGAGAGACCCAGTACTTC.

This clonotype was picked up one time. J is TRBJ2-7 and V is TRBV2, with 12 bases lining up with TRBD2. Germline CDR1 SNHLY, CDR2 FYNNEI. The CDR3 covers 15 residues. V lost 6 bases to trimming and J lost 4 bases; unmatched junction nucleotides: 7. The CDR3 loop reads CASRFLAGGPYEQYF. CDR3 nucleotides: TGTGCCAGCAGATTCCTAGCGGGAGGGCCGTACGAGCAGTACTTC.

The CDR3 DNA is TGTGCCAGCAGCTCGGGGACAGGGATCTTGGGGGAGACCCAGTACTTC. Its protein product is CASSSGTGILGETQYF. This chain uses TRBV7-9 with TRBJ2-5; 9 bases map to TRBD1. CDR1 and CDR2 (germline): SEHNR, FQNEAQ (reference sequence). This CDR3 comprises 16 residues. Trimming took 4 bases from V and 5 from J; bases not matched to a gene: 11.

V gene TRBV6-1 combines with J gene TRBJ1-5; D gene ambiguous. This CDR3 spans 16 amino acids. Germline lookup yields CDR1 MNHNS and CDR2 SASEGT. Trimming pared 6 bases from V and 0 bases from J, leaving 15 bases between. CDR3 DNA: TGTGCCAGCAGATCAAGTGGGTGGAATAGCAATCAGCCCCAGCATTTT. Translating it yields CASRSSGWNSNQPQHF.

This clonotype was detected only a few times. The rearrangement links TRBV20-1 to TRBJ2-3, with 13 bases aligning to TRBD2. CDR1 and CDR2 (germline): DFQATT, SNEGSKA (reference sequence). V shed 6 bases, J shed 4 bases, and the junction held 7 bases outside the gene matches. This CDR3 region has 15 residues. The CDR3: CSARTSGSYSDTQYF. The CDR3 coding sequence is TGCAGTGCCCGGACTAGCGGGAGTTACTCAGATACGCAGTATTTT.

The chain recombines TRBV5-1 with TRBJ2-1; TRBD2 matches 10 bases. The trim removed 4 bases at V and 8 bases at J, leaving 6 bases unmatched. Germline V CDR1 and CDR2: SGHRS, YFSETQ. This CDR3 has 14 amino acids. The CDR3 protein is CASSKGLANDEQFF. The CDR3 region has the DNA TGCGCCAGCAGCAAGGGACTAGCGAACGATGAGCAGTTCTTC.

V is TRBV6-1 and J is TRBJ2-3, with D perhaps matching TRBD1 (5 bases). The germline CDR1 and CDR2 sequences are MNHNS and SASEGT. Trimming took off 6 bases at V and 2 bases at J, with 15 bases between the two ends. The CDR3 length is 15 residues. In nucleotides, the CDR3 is TGTGCCAGCAGACGGAAGGGCAGGGTCACAGATACGCAGTATTTT. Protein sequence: CASRRKGRVTDTQYF.

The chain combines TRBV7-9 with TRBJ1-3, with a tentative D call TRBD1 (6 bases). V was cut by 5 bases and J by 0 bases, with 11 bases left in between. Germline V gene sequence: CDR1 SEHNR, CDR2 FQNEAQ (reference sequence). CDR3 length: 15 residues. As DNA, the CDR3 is TGTGCCAGCAGCGTGCAGGGGAACTCTGGAAACACCATATATTTT. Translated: CASSVQGNSGNTIYF.

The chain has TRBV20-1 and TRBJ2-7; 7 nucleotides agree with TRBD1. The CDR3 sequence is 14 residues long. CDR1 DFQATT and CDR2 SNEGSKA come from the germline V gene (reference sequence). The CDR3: CSSREGAASYEQYF. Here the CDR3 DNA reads TGCAGCTCCCGAGAGGGGGCTGCCTCCTACGAGCAGTACTTC.

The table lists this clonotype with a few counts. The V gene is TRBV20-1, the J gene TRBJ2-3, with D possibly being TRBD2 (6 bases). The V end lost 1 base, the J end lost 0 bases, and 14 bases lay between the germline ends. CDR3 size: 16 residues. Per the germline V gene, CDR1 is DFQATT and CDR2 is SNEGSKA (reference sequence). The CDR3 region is CSARGLPGVSTDTQYF. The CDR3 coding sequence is TGCAGTGCTAGAGGTCTCCCGGGAGTGAGCACAGATACGCAGTATTTT.

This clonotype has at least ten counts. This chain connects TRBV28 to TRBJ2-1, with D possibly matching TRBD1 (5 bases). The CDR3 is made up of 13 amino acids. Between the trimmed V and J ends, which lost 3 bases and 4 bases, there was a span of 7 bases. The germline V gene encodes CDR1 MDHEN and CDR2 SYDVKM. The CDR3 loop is CASSFSGYNEQFF. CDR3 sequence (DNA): TGTGCCAGCAGTTTCTCAGGGTACAATGAGCAGTTCTTC.

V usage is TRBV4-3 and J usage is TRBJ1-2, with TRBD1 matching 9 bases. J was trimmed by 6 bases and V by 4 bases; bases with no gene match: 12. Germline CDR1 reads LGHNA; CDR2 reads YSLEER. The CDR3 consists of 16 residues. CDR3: CASSPRDRDKYDGYTF. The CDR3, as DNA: TGCGCCAGCAGCCCCCGGGACAGGGACAAGTATGATGGCTACACCTTC.

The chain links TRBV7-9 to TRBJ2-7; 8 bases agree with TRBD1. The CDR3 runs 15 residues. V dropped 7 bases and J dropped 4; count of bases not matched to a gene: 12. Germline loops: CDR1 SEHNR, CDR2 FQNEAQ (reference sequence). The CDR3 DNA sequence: TGTGCCAGCACCTACAACGGACAGGGAAATTACGAGCAGTACTTC. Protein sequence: CASTYNGQGNYEQYF.

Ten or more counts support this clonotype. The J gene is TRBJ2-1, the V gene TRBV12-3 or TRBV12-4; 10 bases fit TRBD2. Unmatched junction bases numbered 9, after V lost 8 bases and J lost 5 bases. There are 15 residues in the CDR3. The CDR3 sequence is CASVGAGGSNNEQFF. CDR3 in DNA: TGTGCCAGCGTCGGAGCGGGAGGGAGCAACAATGAGCAGTTCTTC.

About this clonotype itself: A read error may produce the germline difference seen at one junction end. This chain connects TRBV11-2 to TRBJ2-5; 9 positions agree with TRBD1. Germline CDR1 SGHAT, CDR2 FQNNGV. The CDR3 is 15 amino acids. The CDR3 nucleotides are TGTACCAGCAGCTTAACAGGGGGCGCGGGAGAGACCCAGTACTTC. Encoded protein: CTSSLTGGAGETQYF.

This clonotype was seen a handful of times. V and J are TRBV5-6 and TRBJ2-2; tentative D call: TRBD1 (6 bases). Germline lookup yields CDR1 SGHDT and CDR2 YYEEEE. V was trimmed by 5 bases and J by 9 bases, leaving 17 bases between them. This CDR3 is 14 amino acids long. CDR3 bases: TGTGCCAGCAGTCGGGACATCCTCATACGGGAGCTGTTTTTT. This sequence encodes CASSRDILIRELFF.

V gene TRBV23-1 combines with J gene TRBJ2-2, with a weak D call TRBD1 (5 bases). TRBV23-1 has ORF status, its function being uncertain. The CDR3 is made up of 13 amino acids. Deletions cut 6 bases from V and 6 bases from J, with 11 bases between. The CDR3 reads CASSLRQPGELFF. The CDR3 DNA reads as TGCGCCAGCAGCCTAAGACAGCCCGGGGAGCTGTTTTTT.

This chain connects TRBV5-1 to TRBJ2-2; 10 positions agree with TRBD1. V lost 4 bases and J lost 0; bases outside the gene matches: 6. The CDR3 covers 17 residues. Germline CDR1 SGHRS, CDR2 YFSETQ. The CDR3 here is CASSVGQGVANTGELFF. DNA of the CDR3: TGCGCCAGCAGCGTTGGACAGGGGGTCGCGAACACCGGGGAGCTGTTTTTT.

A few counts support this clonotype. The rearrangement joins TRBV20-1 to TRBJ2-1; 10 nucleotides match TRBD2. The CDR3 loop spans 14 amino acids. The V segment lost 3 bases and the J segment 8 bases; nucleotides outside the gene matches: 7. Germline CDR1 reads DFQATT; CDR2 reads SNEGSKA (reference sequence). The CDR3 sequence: CSASLGAGGYEQFF. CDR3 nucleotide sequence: TGCAGTGCTAGCCTAGGAGCGGGAGGGTATGAGCAGTTCTTC.